The clone carrying this T cell receptor beta chain was picked up a small number of times. The antigen is undetermined. The V segment lost 2 bases and the J segment 9 bases; nucleotides outside the gene matches: 7. CDR1 and CDR2 from the germline V gene are SNHLY and FYNNEI. The CDR3 is 15 amino acids. PCR was performed using 60 Vbeta and 13 Jbeta primers. Profiling relied on immunoSEQ multiplex PCR, and the TCRdb table lists in-frame clones only, not all of them. The table shows approximately 220,000 clones, with roughly 82% occurring only once. The sample is drawn from a study of cytomegalovirus exposure and HLA in healthy donors. Findings and limits, study-wide: In an earlier analysis, in several hundred donors, most V segments appeared productive either ~87% or ~30% of the time.

This receptor was taken from a middle-aged man in good health and CMV-seropositive. The rearrangement joins TRBV2 to TRBJ2-1, with 10 bases identical to TRBD2. The material sequenced was PBMCs. Here the CDR3 DNA reads TGTGCCAGCAGTGAACAAGCGGGGGGGAGCGGTGAGCAGTTCTTC. Its protein product is CASSEQAGGSGEQFF.